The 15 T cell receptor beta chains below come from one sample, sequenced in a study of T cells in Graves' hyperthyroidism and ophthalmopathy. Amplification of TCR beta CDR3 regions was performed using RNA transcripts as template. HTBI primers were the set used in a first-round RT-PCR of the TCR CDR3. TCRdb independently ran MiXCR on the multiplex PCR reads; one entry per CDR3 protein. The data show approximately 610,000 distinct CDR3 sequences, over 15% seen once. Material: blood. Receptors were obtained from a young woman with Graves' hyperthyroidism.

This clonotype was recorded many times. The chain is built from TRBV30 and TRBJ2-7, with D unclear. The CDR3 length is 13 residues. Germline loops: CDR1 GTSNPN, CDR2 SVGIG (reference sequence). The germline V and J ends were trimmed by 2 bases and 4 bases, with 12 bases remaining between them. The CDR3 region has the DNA TGTGCCTGGAGTCCGCGAGTTGAATACGAGCAGTACTTC. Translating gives CAWSPRVEYEQYF.

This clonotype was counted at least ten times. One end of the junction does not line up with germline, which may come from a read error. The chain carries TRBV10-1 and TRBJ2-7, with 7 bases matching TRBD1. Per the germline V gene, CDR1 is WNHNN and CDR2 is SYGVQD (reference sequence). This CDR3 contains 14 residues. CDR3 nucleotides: TGTGCCAGCAGTGAACGGGACAGCTCCTACGAGCAGTACTTC. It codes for CASSERDSSYEQYF.

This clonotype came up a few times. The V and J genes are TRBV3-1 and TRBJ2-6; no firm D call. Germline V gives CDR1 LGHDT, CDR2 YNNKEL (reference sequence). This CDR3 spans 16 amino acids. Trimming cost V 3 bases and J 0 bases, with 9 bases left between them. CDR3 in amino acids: CASSHPTGSGANVLTF. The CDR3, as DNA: TGTGCCAGCAGCCACCCGACTGGCTCTGGGGCCAACGTCCTGACTTTC.

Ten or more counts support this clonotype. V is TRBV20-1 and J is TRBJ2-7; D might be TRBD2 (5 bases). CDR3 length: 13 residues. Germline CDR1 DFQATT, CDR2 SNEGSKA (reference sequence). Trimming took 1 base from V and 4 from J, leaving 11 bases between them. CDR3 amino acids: CSARGGHEYEQYF. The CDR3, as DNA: TGCAGTGCTAGAGGAGGGCATGAGTACGAGCAGTACTTC.

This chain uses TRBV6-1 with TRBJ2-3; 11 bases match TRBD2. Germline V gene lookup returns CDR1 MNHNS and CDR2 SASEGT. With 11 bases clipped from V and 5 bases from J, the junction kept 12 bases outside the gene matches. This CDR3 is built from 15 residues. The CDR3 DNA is TGTGCCCGCCACCCACTAGCGGGAGAGGAAGATACGCAGTATTTT. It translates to CARHPLAGEEDTQYF.

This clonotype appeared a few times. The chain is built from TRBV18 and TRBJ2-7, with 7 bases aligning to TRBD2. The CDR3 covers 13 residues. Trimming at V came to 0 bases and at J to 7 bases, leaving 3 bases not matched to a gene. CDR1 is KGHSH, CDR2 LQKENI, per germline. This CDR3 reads CASSPPGGGEQYF. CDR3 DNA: TGTGCCAGCTCACCACCGGGGGGGGGAGAGCAGTACTTC.

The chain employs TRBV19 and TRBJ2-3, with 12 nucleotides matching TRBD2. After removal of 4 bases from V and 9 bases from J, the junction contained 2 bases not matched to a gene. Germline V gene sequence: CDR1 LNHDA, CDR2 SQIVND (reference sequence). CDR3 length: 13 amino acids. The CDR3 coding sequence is TGTGCCAGTAGTAGAGGGACTAGCGGGACGCAGTATTTT. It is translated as CASSRGTSGTQYF.

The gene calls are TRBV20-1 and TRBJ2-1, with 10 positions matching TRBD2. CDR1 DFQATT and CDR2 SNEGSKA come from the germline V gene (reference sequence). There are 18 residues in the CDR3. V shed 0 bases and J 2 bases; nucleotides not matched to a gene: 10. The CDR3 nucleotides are TGCAGTGCTAGAGATACAAGCGGGGGGGCCCCCACCTACAATGAGCAGTTCTTC. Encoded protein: CSARDTSGGAPTYNEQFF.

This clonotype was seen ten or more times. CDR3 loop: CASSLRGLWTEAFF. CDR3 DNA sequence: TGTGCCAGCAGTTTACGGGGGCTGTGGACTGAAGCTTTCTTT. J is TRBJ1-1 and V is TRBV28; D is possibly TRBD1 (6 bases). This CDR3 comprises 14 residues. Trimming stripped 2 bases from V and 5 bases from J, with 12 bases between. CDR1 and CDR2 (germline): MDHEN, SYDVKM.

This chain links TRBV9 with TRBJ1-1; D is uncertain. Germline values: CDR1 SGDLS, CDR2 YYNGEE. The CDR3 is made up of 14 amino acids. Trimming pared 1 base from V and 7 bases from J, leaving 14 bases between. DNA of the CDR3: TGTGCCAGCAGCGTACATGAAATCGGGGATGAAGCTTTCTTT. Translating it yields CASSVHEIGDEAFF. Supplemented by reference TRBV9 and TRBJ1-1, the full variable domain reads DSGVTQTPKHLITATGQRVTLRCSPRSGDLSVYWYQQSLDQGLQFLIQYYNGEERAKGNILERFSAQQFPDLHSELNLSSLELGDSALYFCASSVHEIGDEAFFGQGTRLTVV.

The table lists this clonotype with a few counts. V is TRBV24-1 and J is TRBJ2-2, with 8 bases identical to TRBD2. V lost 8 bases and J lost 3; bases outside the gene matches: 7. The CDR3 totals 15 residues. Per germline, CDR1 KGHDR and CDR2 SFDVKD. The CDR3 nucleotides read TGTGCCACCACCGGGGGGGGAGAGGACACCGGGGAGCTGTTTTTT. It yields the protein CATTGGGEDTGELFF.

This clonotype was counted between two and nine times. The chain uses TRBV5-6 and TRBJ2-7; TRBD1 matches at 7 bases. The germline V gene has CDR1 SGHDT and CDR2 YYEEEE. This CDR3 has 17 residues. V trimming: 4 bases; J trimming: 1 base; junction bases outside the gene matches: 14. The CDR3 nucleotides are TGTGCCAGCAGCCCGGTATCGGACAGGCGACGATCCTACGAGCAGTACTTC. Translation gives CASSPVSDRRRSYEQYF.

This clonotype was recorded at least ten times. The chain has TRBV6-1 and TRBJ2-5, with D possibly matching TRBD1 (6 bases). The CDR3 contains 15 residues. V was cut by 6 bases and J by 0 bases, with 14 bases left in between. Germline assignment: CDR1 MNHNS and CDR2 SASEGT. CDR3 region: CASSLRDRNQETQYF. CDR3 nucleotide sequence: TGTGCCAGCAGCTTGCGAGACAGGAACCAAGAGACCCAGTACTTC.

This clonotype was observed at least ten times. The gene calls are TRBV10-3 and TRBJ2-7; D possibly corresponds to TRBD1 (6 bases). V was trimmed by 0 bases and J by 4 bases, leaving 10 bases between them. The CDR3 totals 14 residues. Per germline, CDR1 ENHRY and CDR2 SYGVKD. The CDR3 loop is CAISESTGLYEQYF. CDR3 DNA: TGTGCCATCAGTGAGTCTACAGGGCTGTACGAGCAGTACTTC.

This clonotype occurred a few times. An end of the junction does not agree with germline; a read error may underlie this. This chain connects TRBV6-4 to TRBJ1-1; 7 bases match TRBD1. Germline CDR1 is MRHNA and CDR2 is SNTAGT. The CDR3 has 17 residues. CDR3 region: CASSYSGTVKGRGEAFF. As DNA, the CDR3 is TGTGCCAGCAGTTACTCGGGGACAGTCAAGGGTCGCGGTGAAGCTTTCTTT.